The sequence of this T cell receptor (beta chain) was determined in a study of T cell responses to AZD1222 COVID-19 vaccine. Germline V lookup: CDR1 SGHRS, CDR2 YFSETQ. V dropped 2 bases and J dropped 5; count of bases not matched to a gene: 14. This CDR3 comprises 18 residues. This table comes from immunoSEQ multiplex PCR, and its TCRdb copy is limited to in-frame clones, with some not included. The sample shows about 70,000 clones, around 89% of them seen only once. As concerns this clone: Its antigen is unknown.

Whole-study findings and limits: Researchers took repertoire samples only after the peak T cell response had come. Regions 160-218 and 743-854 held dominance among vaccine-associated CD4 TCRs, which spanned spike. Donors were mostly white British, more females; clonal diversity possibly underestimated. Elevations in Spike-specific TCR breadth and depth followed administration of two AZD1222 doses.

This receptor was obtained from an adult who received the MenACWY meningococcal vaccine as a control. The chain uses TRBV5-1 and TRBJ2-2, with 8 bases that match TRBD1. The specimen was peripheral blood, collected 28 days after the second dose of the MenACWY control vaccine. This CDR3 is CASSLSGRRTGYTGELFF. The CDR3 coding sequence is TGCGCCAGCAGCTTATCGGGGCGGCGGACAGGGTATACCGGGGAGCTGTTTTTT.